This TCR beta chain comes out of a study of PD-L1 blockade in urothelial cancer (dated by TCRdb to about 2017). For the study in its entirety: All patients started therapy in the mid-2010s and received atezolizumab 1,200 mg intravenously every 3 weeks. The study was an exploratory multi-omic analysis of somatic, immune and clinical correlates of response to PD-L1 blockade with atezolizumab in urothelial cancer. In the same patients, whole exome sequencing and RNA sequencing of pretreatment tumors were performed in addition to TCR sequencing. An ECOG performance status of 0 or 1 was recorded for the patients, and 0 to 3 prior chemotherapy regimens had been received by the patients. About 90% of the 29 patients were identified as males with urothelial cancer of bladder origin, and a prior smoking history was reported by 18 of 29 patients. Fewer than ten patients reached durable clinical benefit, while about 19 patients did not. Blood samples yielded a median of roughly 150,000 T cells and around 80,000 unique TCRs, with median clonality approximately 0.08. Pretreatment tumor samples and matched peripheral blood, collected serially before and after atezolizumab treatment, underwent TCR sequencing. Blood samples were analyzed at two time points: 3 weeks after treatment start (second dose) and 6 weeks after treatment start. Under 30 patients had pretreatment blood TCR-seq, some 25 had at least one posttreatment blood collection, and some 25 had tumor TCR-seq. Durable clinical benefit was defined as progression-free survival longer than 6 months, and TCR features were also tested against progression-free and overall survival.

A cohort of about 30 patients with locally advanced or metastatic urothelial carcinoma, treated at Memorial Sloan Kettering on a trial protocol, was included. Peripheral blood mononuclear cells were collected pretreatment and during treatment, with between 1 and 8 total time points obtained per patient. The Qiagen DNeasy Blood extraction kit was used to purify genomic DNA from total PBMCs and tumor samples. Collected pretreatment and during treatment, PBMCs were isolated and stored as previously described. Comments on this clone: The specificity of this receptor is unknown. Base qualities are not recorded, but no much larger clone differs from it by a single base.

To estimate absolute template abundance from read counts, synthetic TCR analog templates were spiked into each PCR. Using the immunoSEQ assay, TCRbeta CDR3 regions were amplified from genomic DNA with bias-controlled V and J gene primers. Rearranged TCRbeta segments were sequenced at approximately 20X coverage. For the original study's pipeline: Sequencing errors were corrected by clustering and CDR3s were annotated against IMGT to assign V, D and J genes. Only productive TCRbeta rearrangements were used in downstream analyses, excluding out-of-frame or stop-codon sequences. Clonality was computed as one minus Shannon entropy normalized by the log of the number of unique productive sequences. Fisher's exact test with Benjamini-Hochberg correction, using a cutoff of adjusted p below 0.01, was how clones that differed between time points or between blood and tumor were identified. In its TCRdb copy, this immuneACCESS table keeps in-frame sequences only and misses some clones. Where compared with another copy, unresolved V genes explain less than half of these, and the others have no known cause. V, J and clone size are taken as reported in that table, and D and trimming were inferred from the DNA itself. In this sample the table shows under 100,000 clones, around 76% of which occur a single time. The ten most abundant clones make up 9.5% of the sample.

According to the germline V gene, CDR1 reads SNHLY and CDR2 reads FYNNEI. Trimming leaves V shorter by 4 bases and J shorter by 5 bases, with the junction holding 6 bases beyond the gene matches. From cysteine to phenylalanine, the CDR3 is 15 amino acids long. Of the read, only the CDR3 DNA is kept; its 45 bases are in frame from base 1. General conclusions and limits of the study: Small sample size (n ≈ 27) and many exploratory analyses mean the results are intended to be hypothesis-generating. A pretreatment peripheral blood TCR clonality below the median was linked to improved progression-free and overall survival. At 3 weeks after the start of treatment, tumor-associated TCR clones in peripheral blood had expanded more in patients with durable benefit (n of about 22, p = 0.022).

Sample: PBMCs, taken around atezolizumab (anti-PD-L1) treatment. This TCR came from a man aged 70 or older with urothelial cancer. This receptor chain uses TRBV2 and TRBJ2-1, with 9 bases matching TRBD2. This receptor carries the CDR3 CASSVGLAYDNEQFF. The nucleotide sequence is TGTGCCAGCAGTGTAGGACTAGCGTATGACAATGAGCAGTTCTTC.